A selection of T cell receptor beta chains follows, all from one sample in a study of persistence of HIV-infected CD4 T cells. These receptors' targets are unknown. TCRdb keeps only in-frame clones here, not all; method: immunoSEQ multiplex PCR. Found here are 25,000 to 30,000 clones, over 65% of them singletons; the top ten hold over 0.8%. Sequencing used CD4+ T cells sorted from PBMCs after roughly 18-hour stimulation, obtained from a patient who received antiretroviral therapy. All receptors come from an adult woman with HIV who was CMV-seropositive. Both conserved end residues are part of each CDR3. The D gene is left open where the match is weak. Clone size, where shown, is once, few, many, or a class for clones that have expanded.

v_call,j_call,clone_size,d_call,cdr3_nt,cdr3_aa
TRBV29-1,TRBJ2-7,-,-,TGCAGCGTTGTCCCAAACAGGCTCTCCTACGAGCAGTACTTC,CSVVPNRLSYEQYF
TRBV2,TRBJ1-2,-,-,TGTGCCAGCAACACACGGACTGATGGCTACACCTTC,CASNTRTDGYTF
TRBV28,TRBJ1-3,-,-,TGTGCCAGCAGTTTATTCGCGGGGTCTGGAAACACCATATATTTT,CASSLFAGSGNTIYF
TRBV5-5,TRBJ2-2,-,TRBD1,TGTGCCAGCAGCTTGGTGGGACAGTACGCCGGGGAGCTGTTTTTT,CASSLVGQYAGELFF
TRBV5-6,TRBJ1-1,-,-,TGTGCCAGCAGCCGAAGGGTTGCCGAAGCTTTCTTT,CASSRRVAEAFF
TRBV6-1,TRBJ1-6,-,-,TGTGCCAGCAGTGAAGGGGAGGGCTCCTATAATTCACCCCTCCACTTT,CASSEGEGSYNSPLHF
TRBV7-8,TRBJ2-2,-,-,TGTGCCAGCAGCTTAGCGTGGGGGGGCAGCGGGGAGCTGTTTTTT,CASSLAWGGSGELFF
TRBV21-1,TRBJ1-6,-,-,TGTGCCAGCAGCAAAGACCCGGATTCACCCCTCCACTTT,CASSKDPDSPLHF
TRBV4-1,TRBJ2-3,-,-,TGCGCCAGCAGCCTCCCCGGGACCCTAACAGATACGCAGTATTTT,CASSLPGTLTDTQYF
TRBV10-3,TRBJ2-3,-,TRBD2,TGTGCCATCAGTGGTAGTAGCGGGTTCCTTGGGACAGATACGCAGTATTTT,CAISGSSGFLGTDTQYF
TRBV2,TRBJ1-2,-,-,TGTGCCAGCATGACGGCCTCTAACTATGGCTACACCTTC,CASMTASNYGYTF
TRBV7-8,TRBJ2-1,-,-,TGTGCCAGCAGCTTTCCAGGCTCCTACAATGAGCAGTTCTTC,CASSFPGSYNEQFF
TRBV27,TRBJ1-2,-,-,TGTGCCAGCAGTTCCCGACAGGAATATGGCTACACCTTC,CASSSRQEYGYTF
TRBV27,TRBJ2-7,-,TRBD1,TGTGCCAGCAGTTTCCGGGGACAGGGACTTTTGCAGCAGTACTTC,CASSFRGQGLLQQYF
TRBV4-1,TRBJ1-6,few,-,TGCGCCAGCAGCCAAGAGTCCGGGCGTAGGACCCTCCACTTT,CASSQESGRRTLHF
TRBV16,TRBJ1-1,-,-,TGTGCCAGCAGCCCTTATCGGGGCAAGCGGACTGAAGCTTTCTTT,CASSPYRGKRTEAFF
TRBV6-4,TRBJ2-3,-,-,TGTGCCAGCAGTGACTCTGGCGGAACAGCAGATACGCAGTATTTT,CASSDSGGTADTQYF
TRBV10-3,TRBJ2-5,-,-,TGTGCCATCAGTGAGTCGGCGGGCCAAGAGACCCAGTACTTC,CAISESAGQETQYF
TRBV7-8,TRBJ2-5,-,-,TGTGCCAGCAGCTTAAAACGGACCCAAGAGACCCAGTACTTC,CASSLKRTQETQYF
TRBV5-5,TRBJ2-6,-,-,TGTGCCAGCAGCTTGGGGGGACTTAATTCCAACGTCCTGACTTTC,CASSLGGLNSNVLTF
TRBV2,TRBJ2-7,-,TRBD1,TGTGCCAGCAGCGGGACAGGGCCCTACGAGCAGTACTTC,CASSGTGPYEQYF
TRBV10-3,TRBJ1-6,-,TRBD1,TGTGCCATCAGTGTTAACAGGGGGGACAATTCACCCCTCCACTTT,CAISVNRGDNSPLHF
TRBV28,TRBJ1-2,-,-,TGTGCCAGCAGCACAACGGGGCAGGGAGCCTTCAGGGATTTGGGCGGCTACACCTTC,CASSTTGQGAFRDLGGYTF
TRBV6-5,TRBJ1-2,-,TRBD1,TGTGCCACCTGGGACAGACATCTTGGCTACACCTTC,CATWDRHLGYTF
TRBV15,TRBJ1-6,few,-,TGTGCCACCGCAGGACATTATAATTCACCCCTCCACTTT,CATAGHYNSPLHF
TRBV19,TRBJ1-1,few,-,TGTGCCAGTATCAAGAGGGGGACTGAAGCTTTCTTT,CASIKRGTEAFF
TRBV30,TRBJ1-1,-,-,TGTGCCTGGAGTACGTTACAGGGCGAAAACACTGAAGCTTTCTTT,CAWSTLQGENTEAFF
TRBV6-6,TRBJ1-2,-,TRBD1,TGTGCCAGCAATGGACAGGGGTATTATGGCTACACCTTC,CASNGQGYYGYTF
TRBV7-3,TRBJ1-1,-,TRBD1,TGTGCCAGCAGCCAGCAGGGGGACACTGAAGCTTTCTTT,CASSQQGDTEAFF
TRBV5-4,TRBJ2-7,-,-,TGTGCCAGCAGCCCCCCCGGGACGTATACCTACGAGCAGTACTTC,CASSPPGTYTYEQYF
TRBV18,TRBJ2-5,-,-,TGTGCCAGCTCACTGGAGGAGACCCAGTACTTC,CASSLEETQYF
TRBV3-1/TRBV3-2,TRBJ1-2,-,-,TGTGCCAGCAGCGGGGTTGGCTATGGCTACACCTTC,CASSGVGYGYTF
TRBV25-1,TRBJ1-6,-,-,TGTGCCAGCAGTGGGCAGGGTCGTTCACCCCTCCACTTT,CASSGQGRSPLHF